This TCR beta chain was identified in a study of molecular identifiers for immune sequencing clone quantification. There are many counts of this clonotype. The antigen is unknown. Researchers sorted naive CD8 T cells as cells that were CD8+CD4-CCR7+CD45RA+. Each CDR3 protein gets one entry after TCRdb re-called the PCR reads with MiXCR. The sample consists of 35,000 to 45,000 distinct CDR3 sequences, approximately 17% of them appearing once. Germline lookup yields CDR1 MDHEN and CDR2 SYDVKM. The CDR3 loop spans 11 amino acids. The V and J ends lost 2 bases and 9 bases respectively, with 7 bases between them. Whole-study results and caveats: Among around 1 million naive cells, as was reported, spiked Jurkat TCR RNA from one cell was detectable.

The genes are TRBV28 and TRBJ1-1; D might be TRBD1 (5 bases). The origin of this receptor is a human donor in good health. Some libraries in this study had Jurkat cell RNA spiked in. Sequencing input: naive CD8+ T cells from blood, with Jurkat cell RNA spiked in. Regarding subset: FACS-sorted CD8+CD4-CCR7+CD45RA+ naive T cells. DNA for the CDR3: TGTGCCAGCAGTTTAGGGGGGAAAGCTTTCTTT. Residues: CASSLGGKAFF.